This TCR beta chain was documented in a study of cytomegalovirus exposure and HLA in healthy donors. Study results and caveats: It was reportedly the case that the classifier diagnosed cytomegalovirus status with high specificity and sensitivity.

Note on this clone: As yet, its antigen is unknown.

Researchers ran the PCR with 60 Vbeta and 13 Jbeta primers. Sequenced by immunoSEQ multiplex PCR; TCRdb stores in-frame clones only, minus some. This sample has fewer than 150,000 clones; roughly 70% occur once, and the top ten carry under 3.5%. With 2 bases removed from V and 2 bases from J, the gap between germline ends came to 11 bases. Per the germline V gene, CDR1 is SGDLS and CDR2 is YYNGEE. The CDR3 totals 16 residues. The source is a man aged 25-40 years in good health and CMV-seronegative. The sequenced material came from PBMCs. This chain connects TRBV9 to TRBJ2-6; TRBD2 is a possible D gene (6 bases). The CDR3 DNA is TGTGCCAGCAGCGTTAGTGTAGCGGCTGGGGCCAACGTCCTGACTTTC. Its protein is CASSVSVAAGANVLTF.